The 9 T cell receptor beta chains below all came from one sample that was sequenced in a study of shared clonotypes between healthy human individuals. The method was immunoSEQ multiplex PCR; TCRdb's version includes in-frame clones alone and lacks a portion of them. The sample shows some 550,000 clones, 97% of them seen only once. The sequenced sample consisted of naive CD4+ T cells sorted from blood. Sample subset: CD45RA+ positively selected. These receptors all stem from a woman aged 30 to 39 in good health.

V is TRBV2 and J is TRBJ2-6; D uncertain. The CDR3 covers 15 residues. The V end was cut by 5 bases, the J end by 4 bases, with 12 bases between. Germline CDR1 is SNHLY and CDR2 is FYNNEI. The CDR3 region is CASSYSPSGANVLTF. The CDR3 DNA sequence: TGTGCCAGCAGTTACAGTCCGTCCGGGGCCAACGTCCTGACTTTC.

This chain uses TRBV28 with TRBJ2-5; either TRBD1 or TRBD2 may fit D (5 bases each). The J call is doubtful: the DNA matches TRBJ2-7 better. CDR1 and CDR2 (germline): MDHEN, SYDVKM. The CDR3 length is 14 residues. The CDR3 nucleotides are TGTGCCAGCAGTTCCGGGGCAGCTTCCTACGAGCAGTACTTC. Translating it yields CASSSGAASYEQYF.

This sequence joins TRBV6-4 and TRBJ2-1, with D maybe TRBD2 (5 bases). V lost 9 bases and J 2 bases, leaving 14 bases between the germline ends. The CDR3 runs 14 residues. Germline assignment: CDR1 MRHNA and CDR2 SNTAGT. In nucleotides, the CDR3 is TGTGCCAGGACATCCGGGGAAGCCTACAATGAGCAGTTCTTC. Its protein product is CARTSGEAYNEQFF.

Points on this clone: Other DNA variants within this sample encode the same CDR3. The chain is built from TRBV5-1 and TRBJ1-1, with 8 bases identical to TRBD1. CDR1 SGHRS and CDR2 YFSETQ come from the germline V gene. The CDR3 spans 14 residues. The junction had 1 base not matched to a gene; V was cut back by 3 bases and J by 0 bases. The DNA for the CDR3 is TGCGCCAGCAGCTCGGGACAGGTGAACACTGAAGCTTTCTTT. It translates to CASSSGQVNTEAFF.

The CDR3 region has the DNA TGTGCCAGCAGGCGTGAGGTAGCCACCTACGAGCAGTACTTC. Its protein is CASRREVATYEQYF. The J gene is TRBJ2-7, the V gene TRBV6-5; unclear D gene. CDR1 and CDR2 (germline): MNHEY, SVGAGI. V gave up 6 bases and J gave up 2 bases, with 14 bases separating them. The CDR3 has 14 amino acids.

The CDR3 DNA reads TGTGCCAGCAGCCTCCGGACAAAGGGCACTGAAGCTTTCTTT. Its protein is CASSLRTKGTEAFF. This chain links TRBV7-9 with TRBJ1-1; TRBD1 might be the D (5 bases). V lost 5 bases, J lost 4 bases, and 14 bases lay in between. There are 14 residues in the CDR3. Germline CDR1 and CDR2: SEHNR and FQNEAQ (reference sequence).

The chain carries TRBV25-1 and TRBJ2-1; 8 positions match TRBD1. The junction had 10 bases not matched to a gene; V was cut back by 3 bases and J by 6 bases. Germline CDR1 is MGHDK and CDR2 is SYGVNS. This CDR3 is 16 amino acids long. The CDR3 coding sequence is TGTGCCAGCAGTGAGATAACAGGGGGACTTGGCAATGAGCAGTTCTTC. Its translation is CASSEITGGLGNEQFF.

This rearrangement joins TRBV20-1 to TRBJ2-1; D gene unclear. This CDR3 region has 11 residues. Germline V gene sequence: CDR1 DFQATT, CDR2 SNEGSKA (reference sequence). Trimming pared 3 bases from V and 8 bases from J, leaving 8 bases between. The CDR3 nucleotides are TGCAGTGCTAGGTACCCTTATGAGCAGTTCTTC. It is translated as CSARYPYEQFF.

The rearrangement joins TRBV30 to TRBJ1-3, with no clear D. Germline CDR1 reads GTSNPN; CDR2 reads SVGIG (reference sequence). V lost 7 bases and J lost 2, with 15 bases in between. This CDR3 has 14 residues. DNA of the CDR3: TGTGCCTCTCGAAGCCGGGGAACTGGAAACACCATATATTTT. This translates into CASRSRGTGNTIYF.